A selection of T cell receptor beta chains follows, all from one sample in a study of cytomegalovirus exposure and HLA in healthy donors. Repertoires were generated with immunoSEQ multiplex PCR, while TCRdb's copy carries only in-frame clones and drops some. The repertoire holds tens of thousands of clones, approximately 95% seen once, with 0.55% to 0.75% in the top ten. Source material: PBMCs. Receptors were obtained from a woman in her late teens or twenties in good health and CMV-seronegative. Both conserved end residues are part of each CDR3. Each record gives: J gene, V gene, clone size, CDR3 protein. For some rows the clone size is stated as once, few or many, or as a class when expanded; others skip it.

j_call: TRBJ2-3; v_call: TRBV5-1; clone_size: -; cdr3_aa: CASSSDGGKDTQYF
j_call: TRBJ1-4; v_call: TRBV14; clone_size: -; cdr3_aa: CASSQTGRSEKLFF
j_call: TRBJ2-7; v_call: TRBV14; clone_size: -; cdr3_aa: CASSQQGGLEQYF
j_call: TRBJ2-2; v_call: TRBV28; clone_size: -; cdr3_aa: CASRPPTGGVGSGELFF
j_call: TRBJ2-7; v_call: TRBV6-5; clone_size: -; cdr3_aa: CASSLAGGPSYEQYF
j_call: TRBJ2-1; v_call: TRBV4-1; clone_size: -; cdr3_aa: CASSQAPASPGWDNEQFF
j_call: TRBJ2-5; v_call: TRBV5-6; clone_size: -; cdr3_aa: CASSQRWYGGGSGETQYF
j_call: TRBJ1-2; v_call: TRBV5-1; clone_size: few; cdr3_aa: CASSLKAEGYTF
j_call: TRBJ1-4; v_call: TRBV7-9; clone_size: -; cdr3_aa: CASSLVTGNEKLFF
j_call: TRBJ2-7; v_call: TRBV25-1; clone_size: -; cdr3_aa: CASSELGQGAPSSYEQYF
j_call: TRBJ2-5; v_call: TRBV27; clone_size: -; cdr3_aa: CASSPLGASGGNQETQYF
j_call: TRBJ2-1; v_call: TRBV9; clone_size: -; cdr3_aa: CASSARDSARNEQFF
j_call: TRBJ1-3; v_call: TRBV9; clone_size: -; cdr3_aa: CASSDRDSYLDGNTIYF
j_call: TRBJ1-2; v_call: TRBV12-5; clone_size: -; cdr3_aa: CASGLPLRDRYGYTF
j_call: TRBJ2-7; v_call: TRBV4-3; clone_size: -; cdr3_aa: CASSQEGGSYEQYF
j_call: TRBJ2-1; v_call: TRBV10-3; clone_size: -; cdr3_aa: CAISDGGAGGSYNEQFF
j_call: TRBJ2-5; v_call: TRBV25-1; clone_size: -; cdr3_aa: CASSDPGAAGVETQYF
j_call: TRBJ1-1; v_call: TRBV7-9; clone_size: -; cdr3_aa: CASSLPLAKSRMNTEAFF
j_call: TRBJ2-5; v_call: TRBV7-2; clone_size: -; cdr3_aa: CASSSSSRGTGRETQYF
j_call: TRBJ2-1; v_call: TRBV5-4; clone_size: -; cdr3_aa: CASSLEGGDNEQFF
j_call: TRBJ1-2; v_call: TRBV5-4; clone_size: -; cdr3_aa: CASSSLHTNYGYTF
j_call: TRBJ2-3; v_call: TRBV9; clone_size: -; cdr3_aa: CASSLTSGSTDTQYF
j_call: TRBJ2-7; v_call: TRBV10-3; clone_size: -; cdr3_aa: CAISATSGNEQYF
j_call: TRBJ2-5; v_call: TRBV10-2; clone_size: -; cdr3_aa: CASKEGGRETQYF
j_call: TRBJ2-1; v_call: TRBV6-5; clone_size: -; cdr3_aa: CASSYGRLADTQFF
j_call: TRBJ1-5; v_call: TRBV28; clone_size: -; cdr3_aa: CASSLGGSNQPQHF
j_call: TRBJ1-1; v_call: TRBV6-4; clone_size: -; cdr3_aa: CASSETGGEAFF
j_call: TRBJ2-2; v_call: TRBV9; clone_size: -; cdr3_aa: CASSVGALSNTGELFF
j_call: TRBJ2-2; v_call: TRBV19; clone_size: -; cdr3_aa: CASIGLAGDVHTGELFF
j_call: TRBJ1-5; v_call: TRBV6-5; clone_size: -; cdr3_aa: CASSTGQGRNQPQHF
j_call: TRBJ1-3; v_call: TRBV6-5; clone_size: -; cdr3_aa: CASRAGNTIYF
j_call: TRBJ2-7; v_call: TRBV19; clone_size: -; cdr3_aa: CASTPTGTDEQYF
j_call: TRBJ2-5; v_call: TRBV19; clone_size: once; cdr3_aa: CASSITRAKETQYF
j_call: TRBJ2-7; v_call: TRBV5-4; clone_size: -; cdr3_aa: CASSLDNEQYF
j_call: TRBJ1-1; v_call: TRBV25-1; clone_size: -; cdr3_aa: CASSPRLVAAEAFF
j_call: TRBJ2-1; v_call: TRBV29-1; clone_size: once; cdr3_aa: CSVFSPGHSYNEQFF
j_call: TRBJ2-3; v_call: TRBV19; clone_size: -; cdr3_aa: CASRPRLAGSTDTQYF
j_call: TRBJ2-4; v_call: TRBV29-1; clone_size: -; cdr3_aa: CSVEETTGGIQYF
j_call: TRBJ1-5; v_call: TRBV4-1; clone_size: -; cdr3_aa: CASSQDDRGHSNQPQHF
j_call: TRBJ1-5; v_call: TRBV27; clone_size: -; cdr3_aa: CASSYSYGVSNQPQHF
j_call: TRBJ2-2; v_call: TRBV7-7; clone_size: -; cdr3_aa: CASSLLAGGPGELFF
j_call: TRBJ2-6; v_call: TRBV30; clone_size: -; cdr3_aa: CAWTTGYGANVLTF
j_call: TRBJ1-5; v_call: TRBV25-1; clone_size: -; cdr3_aa: CASSGTGGGNQPQHF
j_call: TRBJ2-1; v_call: TRBV2; clone_size: -; cdr3_aa: CASSPYNEQFF
j_call: TRBJ1-2; v_call: TRBV9; clone_size: -; cdr3_aa: CASSPDRNYGYTF
j_call: TRBJ1-2; v_call: TRBV7-9; clone_size: -; cdr3_aa: CASSLMDREDGYTF
j_call: TRBJ2-3; v_call: TRBV11-2; clone_size: -; cdr3_aa: CASSLSGRTDTQYF
j_call: TRBJ2-4; v_call: TRBV7-9; clone_size: -; cdr3_aa: CASSLGGRVAKNIQYF
j_call: TRBJ1-6; v_call: TRBV27; clone_size: -; cdr3_aa: CASRASSSRISSYNSPLHF
j_call: TRBJ1-2; v_call: TRBV4-1; clone_size: -; cdr3_aa: CASSPSEANYGYTF
j_call: TRBJ1-1; v_call: TRBV28; clone_size: -; cdr3_aa: CASRQDQGPRKAFF
j_call: TRBJ2-7; v_call: TRBV6-5; clone_size: -; cdr3_aa: CASSTPGRGLDEQYF